The rows below give T cell receptor beta chains drawn from one sample of a study of OX40 agonist ivuxolimab in advanced cancers. Assay: immunoSEQ multiplex PCR; the TCRdb copy retains only in-frame clones and omits some. The table records about 130,000 clones, roughly 91% of them present only once. Sequencing was performed on CD4+ or CD8+ T cells sorted from blood, taken in a trial of the OX40 agonist ivuxolimab. The source of these receptors is an adult with an advanced solid tumor such as melanoma, head and neck, liver or kidney cancer. Both conserved end residues are part of each CDR3. D genes are given only for firm matches. Part of the rows lack a size; the others show once, few, many or a class for expanded clones.

size,J,V,D,DNA,CDR3
once,TRBJ1-5,TRBV6-5,TRBD1,TGTGCCAGCAGTGGGGACAGAAATAGCAATCAGCCCCAGCATTTT,CASSGDRNSNQPQHF
-,TRBJ2-7,TRBV7-2,-,TGTGCCAGCAGCTTCTTTGGAGAATCATACGAGCAGTACTTC,CASSFFGESYEQYF
once,TRBJ2-4,TRBV4-1,-,TGCGCCAGCAGCCAAGATCACGGTAGGGGCGCCAAATCGTACTTC,CASSQDHGRGAKSYF
-,TRBJ1-3,TRBV9,TRBD1,TGTGCCAGCGGTCGACAGGGGGCGGCTGGAAACACCATATATTTT,CASGRQGAAGNTIYF
-,TRBJ2-5,TRBV6-6,TRBD2,TGTGCCAGCAGTGGACTAGCGGGGGCTATTCAAGAGACCCAGTACTTC,CASSGLAGAIQETQYF
-,TRBJ1-2,TRBV28,TRBD1,TGTGCCAGCAGTCCCCCCGGGAGTTGGACAGGTCCCTATGGCTACACCTTC,CASSPPGSWTGPYGYTF
-,TRBJ2-3,TRBV11-2,-,TGTGCCAGCAGCGCTCCTGACTCCTGGACCACAGATACGCAGTATTTT,CASSAPDSWTTDTQYF
-,TRBJ2-3,TRBV7-9,-,TGTGCCAGCAGCTCGATCCGGGGGAAGGGCACAGATACGCAGTATTTT,CASSSIRGKGTDTQYF
-,TRBJ1-2,TRBV5-6,-,TGTGCCAGCAGCCTAGGGGCGGGCGGCTACACCTTC,CASSLGAGGYTF
-,TRBJ2-7,TRBV7-2,-,TGTGCCAGCAGCTTAGCGGTATCGGGAAAACCCTACGAGCAGTACTTC,CASSLAVSGKPYEQYF
-,TRBJ1-1,TRBV7-2,-,TGTGCCAGCAGCTTAATACGGAACGGTGAAGCTTTCTTT,CASSLIRNGEAFF
-,TRBJ2-2,TRBV18,TRBD2,TGTGCCAGCTCACCTCCCCCCCCTAGCGGGCCTACCGGGGAGCTGTTTTTT,CASSPPPPSGPTGELFF
-,TRBJ2-1,TRBV9,-,TGTGCCAGCAGCGTAGAGGGTAGGGGCAGGGCCTACAATGAGCAGTTCTTC,CASSVEGRGRAYNEQFF
-,TRBJ1-5,TRBV7-2,-,TGTGCCAGCAGCCCCCGGGGGGGTCCGTATAGCAATCAGCCCCAGCATTTT,CASSPRGGPYSNQPQHF
-,TRBJ2-7,TRBV6-5,-,TGTGCCAGCAAACCCCTGGCGGGGAGCTCCTACGAGCAGTACTTC,CASKPLAGSSYEQYF
-,TRBJ2-5,TRBV28,-,TGTGTCAGCACCAACACGAGGGGGAAGACCCAGTACTTC,CVSTNTRGKTQYF
-,TRBJ2-1,TRBV4-1,TRBD2,TGCGCCAGCAGCCAAGATGAGCGGGAGGGCCCTAGGCAGTTCTTC,CASSQDEREGPRQFF
-,TRBJ2-7,TRBV4-1,-,TGCGCCAGCAGCCAAGTAGGCGGCGCGGCCCCCTACGAGCAGTACTTC,CASSQVGGAAPYEQYF
-,TRBJ2-3,TRBV10-1,-,TGCGCCACCAGCCGGGCGAGGGGCACAGATACGCAGTATTTT,CATSRARGTDTQYF
-,TRBJ1-1,TRBV7-9,-,TGTGCCAGCAGCCCTCCGGGACACCCCCCGGGGGCTTTCTTT,CASSPPGHPPGAFF
once,TRBJ2-3,TRBV11-3,-,TGTGCCAGCAGCTTAAACAGGCTAGATACGCAGTATTTT,CASSLNRLDTQYF
-,TRBJ1-1,TRBV7-2,-,TGTGCCAGCAGTCTTAGTAACCGGCCCACTGAAGCTTTCTTT,CASSLSNRPTEAFF
-,TRBJ2-1,TRBV10-3,-,TGTGCCATCAGTGAGTCTTCCGTATCAAGGGGAGAAAATGAGCAGTTCTTC,CAISESSVSRGENEQFF
-,TRBJ2-7,TRBV7-3,TRBD1,TGTGCCAGCAGCTCCGGGACAGGAATATCCTACGAGCAGTACTTC,CASSSGTGISYEQYF
-,TRBJ2-1,TRBV7-6,TRBD2,TGTGCCAGCAGCTTAGCTGGCGGGGGGGCCTACAATGAGCAGTTCTTC,CASSLAGGGAYNEQFF
-,TRBJ2-5,TRBV6-5,TRBD1,TGTGCCAGCAGTTACTCCGGACAGGGCCTAGAAGAGACCCAGTACTTC,CASSYSGQGLEETQYF
-,TRBJ2-3,TRBV5-1,TRBD2,TGCGCCAGCAGCACCGGACTAGCGGAATTCACAGATACGCAGTATTTT,CASSTGLAEFTDTQYF
-,TRBJ1-5,TRBV5-8,-,TGTGCCAGCAGCCTAGGACGGGAAAATCAGCCCCAGCATTTT,CASSLGRENQPQHF
-,TRBJ2-7,TRBV11-2,-,TGTGCCAGCAGCTTGGACAGATTAGACGAGCAGTACTTC,CASSLDRLDEQYF
-,TRBJ1-2,TRBV11-2,-,TGTGCCAGCAGCTTTCAAGGCCCAAATGGCTACACCTTC,CASSFQGPNGYTF
-,TRBJ2-3,TRBV28,-,TGTGCCAGCAGTTTATCGGATACGCAGTATTTT,CASSLSDTQYF
-,TRBJ1-4,TRBV12-5,-,TGTGCTAGTGGTTTGATCCTTAGGGGGGTGATTAATGAAAAACTGTTTTTT,CASGLILRGVINEKLFF
-,TRBJ2-7,TRBV11-2,-,TGTGCCAGCAGCTTAGAAGGGTACGAGCAGTACTTC,CASSLEGYEQYF
-,TRBJ2-7,TRBV14,TRBD1,TGTGCCAGCAGCTGGGACAGGGGGCGGTACGAGCAGTACTTC,CASSWDRGRYEQYF
-,TRBJ2-7,TRBV28,-,TGTGCCAGCAGTTCCGGAGGGGCTCCCTACGAGCAGTACTTC,CASSSGGAPYEQYF
-,TRBJ2-7,TRBV5-1,-,TGCGCCAGCAGCTGGGTGGACGGGCCGGCCTACGAGCAGTACTTC,CASSWVDGPAYEQYF
-,TRBJ2-5,TRBV10-3,TRBD2,TGTGCCATCAGTCCGGGGGGGACGGAGGCTGGGGAGACCCAGTACTTC,CAISPGGTEAGETQYF